The source of this TCR beta chain is a study of OX40 agonist ivuxolimab in advanced cancers. Looking at the study overall: The group had a mean age of about 64 years, ranged from about 20 to 90, and was roughly 83% male. Partial responses occurred in three patients (one hepatocellular carcinoma, two cutaneous melanoma). Checkpoint inhibitors had been given previously to about 40% of patients.

Autoimmune disease history or systemic immunosuppression was exclusionary. TCRdb's table, derived via immunoSEQ multiplex PCR, lists solely in-frame clones and lacks some. The profile covers about 95,000 clones, with about 85% appearing a single time and approximately 4.2% taken by the ten largest. Germline loops: CDR1 GTSNPN, CDR2 SVGIG (reference sequence). CDR3 length: 12 amino acids. With 2 bases removed from V and 8 bases from J, the gap between germline ends came to 9 bases. The clonotype comes from an adult with an advanced solid tumor such as melanoma, head and neck, liver or kidney cancer. Sequencing used CD4+ or CD8+ T cells sorted from blood, obtained in a trial of the OX40 agonist ivuxolimab. J is TRBJ1-4 and V is TRBV30; no firm D call. This CDR3 is CAWSRDLEKLFF. CDR3 coding DNA: TGTGCCTGGAGTCGAGACTTGGAAAAACTGTTTTTT.